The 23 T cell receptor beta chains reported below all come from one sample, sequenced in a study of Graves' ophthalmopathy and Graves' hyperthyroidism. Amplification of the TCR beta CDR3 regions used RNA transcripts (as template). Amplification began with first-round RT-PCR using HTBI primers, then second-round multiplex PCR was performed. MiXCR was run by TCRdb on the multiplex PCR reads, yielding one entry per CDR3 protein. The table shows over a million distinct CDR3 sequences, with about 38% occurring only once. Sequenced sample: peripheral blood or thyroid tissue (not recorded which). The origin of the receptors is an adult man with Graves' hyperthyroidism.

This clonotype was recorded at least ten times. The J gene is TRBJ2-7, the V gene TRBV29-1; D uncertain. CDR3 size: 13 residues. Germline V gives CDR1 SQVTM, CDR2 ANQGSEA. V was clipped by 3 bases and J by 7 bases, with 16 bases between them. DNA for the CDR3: TGCAGCGTTGAGATAGGCCGTCTTGGGGAGCAGTACTTC. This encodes CSVEIGRLGEQYF.

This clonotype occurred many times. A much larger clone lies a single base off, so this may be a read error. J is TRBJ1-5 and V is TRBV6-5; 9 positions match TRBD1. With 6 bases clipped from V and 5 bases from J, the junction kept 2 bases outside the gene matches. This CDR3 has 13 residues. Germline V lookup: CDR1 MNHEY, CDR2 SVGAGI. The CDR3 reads CASSGTGYQPQHF. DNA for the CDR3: TGTGCCAGCAGCGGGACAGGGTATCAGCCCCAGCATTTT.

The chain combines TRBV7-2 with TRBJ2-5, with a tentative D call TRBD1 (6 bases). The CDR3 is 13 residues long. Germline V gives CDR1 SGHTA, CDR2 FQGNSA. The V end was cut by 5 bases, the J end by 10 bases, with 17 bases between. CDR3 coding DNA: TGTGCCAGCAGCGCAGGGGCTGCGGAAGGCCAGTACTTC. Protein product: CASSAGAAEGQYF.

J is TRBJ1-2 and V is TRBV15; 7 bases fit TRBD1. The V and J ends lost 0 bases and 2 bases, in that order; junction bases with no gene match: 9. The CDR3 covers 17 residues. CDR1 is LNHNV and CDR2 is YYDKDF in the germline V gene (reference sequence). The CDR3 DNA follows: TGTGCCACCAGCAGAGATAGGTCAGGGGGACGGAACTATGGCTACACCTTC. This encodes CATSRDRSGGRNYGYTF.

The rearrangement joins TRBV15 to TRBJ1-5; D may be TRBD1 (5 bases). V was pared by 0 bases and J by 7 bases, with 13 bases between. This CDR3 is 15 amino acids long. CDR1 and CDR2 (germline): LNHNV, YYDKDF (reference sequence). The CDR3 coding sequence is TGTGCCACCAGCAGAGATCCAGGGTGGACCCAGCCCCAGCATTTT. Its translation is CATSRDPGWTQPQHF.

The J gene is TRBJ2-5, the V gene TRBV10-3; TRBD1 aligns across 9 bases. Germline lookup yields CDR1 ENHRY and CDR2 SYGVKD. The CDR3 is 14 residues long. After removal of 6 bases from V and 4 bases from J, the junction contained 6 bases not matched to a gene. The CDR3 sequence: CAIRTPGQGETQYF. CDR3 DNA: TGTGCCATCAGAACTCCGGGACAGGGAGAGACCCAGTACTTC.

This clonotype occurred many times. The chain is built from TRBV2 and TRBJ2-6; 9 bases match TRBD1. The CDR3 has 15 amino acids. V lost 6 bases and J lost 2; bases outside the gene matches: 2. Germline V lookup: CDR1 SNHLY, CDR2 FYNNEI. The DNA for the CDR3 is TGTGCCAGCAGGACAGGGGGTGCTGGGGCCAACGTCCTGACTTTC. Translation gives CASRTGGAGANVLTF.

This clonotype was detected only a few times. CDR3 in amino acids: CASSASKPKTPNTEAFF. CDR3 DNA: TGTGCCAGCAGCGCATCAAAACCCAAGACACCTAACACTGAAGCTTTCTTT. This rearrangement joins TRBV5-8 to TRBJ1-1; D call uncertain. Germline V lookup: CDR1 SGHTS, CDR2 YDEGEE. V gave up 4 bases and J gave up 2 bases, with 21 bases separating them. The CDR3 totals 17 residues.

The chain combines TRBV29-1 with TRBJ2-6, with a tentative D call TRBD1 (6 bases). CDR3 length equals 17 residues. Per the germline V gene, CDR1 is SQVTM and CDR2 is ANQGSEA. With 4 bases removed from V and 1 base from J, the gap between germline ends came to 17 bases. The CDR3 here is CSVVLSGVGSGANVLTF. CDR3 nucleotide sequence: TGCAGCGTTGTCTTGTCAGGGGTAGGGTCTGGGGCCAACGTCCTGACTTTC. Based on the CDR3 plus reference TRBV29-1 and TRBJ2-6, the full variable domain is SAVISQKPSRDICQRGTSLTIQCQVDSQVTMMFWYRQQPGQSLTLIATANQGSEATYESGFVIDKFPISRPNLTFSTLTVSNMSPEDSSIYLCSVVLSGVGSGANVLTFGAGSRLTVL.

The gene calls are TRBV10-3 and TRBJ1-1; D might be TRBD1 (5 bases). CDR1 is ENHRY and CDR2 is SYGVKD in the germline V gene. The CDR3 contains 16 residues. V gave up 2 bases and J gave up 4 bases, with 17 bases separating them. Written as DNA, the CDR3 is TGTGCCATCAGTGAGGGGGACTTCCTCGGTGGCACTGAAGCTTTCTTT. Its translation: CAISEGDFLGGTEAFF.

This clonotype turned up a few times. CDR3 DNA sequence: TGTGCCAGCAGTTACTCCGGACAGGGGGGAGCTTTCTTT. It specifies CASSYSGQGGAFF. The V gene is TRBV6-2 or TRBV6-3, the J gene TRBJ1-1; 10 positions match TRBD1. This CDR3 has 13 residues. The V gene's germline CDR1 is MNHEY and CDR2 SVGEGT. Trimming cost V 0 bases and J 10 bases; bases outside gene matches: 2.

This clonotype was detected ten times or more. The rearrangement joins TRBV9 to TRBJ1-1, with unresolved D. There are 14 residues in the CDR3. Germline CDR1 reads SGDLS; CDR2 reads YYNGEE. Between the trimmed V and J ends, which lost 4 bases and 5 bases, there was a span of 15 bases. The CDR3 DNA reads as TGTGCCAGCAGCCCCTGGGCAGCCGTAACTGAAGCTTTCTTT. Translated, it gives CASSPWAAVTEAFF. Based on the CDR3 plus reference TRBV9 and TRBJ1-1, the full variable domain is DSGVTQTPKHLITATGQRVTLRCSPRSGDLSVYWYQQSLDQGLQFLIQYYNGEERAKGNILERFSAQQFPDLHSELNLSSLELGDSALYFCASSPWAAVTEAFFGQGTRLTVV.

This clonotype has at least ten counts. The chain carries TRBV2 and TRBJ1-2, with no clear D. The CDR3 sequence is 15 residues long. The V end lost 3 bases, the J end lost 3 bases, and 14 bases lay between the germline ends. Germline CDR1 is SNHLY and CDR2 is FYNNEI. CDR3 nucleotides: TGTGCCAGCAGTGAGGGCGCACCGATTTACTATGGCTACACCTTC. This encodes CASSEGAPIYYGYTF.

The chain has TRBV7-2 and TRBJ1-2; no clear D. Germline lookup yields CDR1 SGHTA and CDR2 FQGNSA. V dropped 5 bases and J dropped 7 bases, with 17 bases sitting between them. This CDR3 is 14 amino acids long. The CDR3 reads CASSPGQGRGGYTF. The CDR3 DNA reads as TGTGCCAGCAGCCCAGGCCAAGGGCGGGGTGGCTACACCTTC.

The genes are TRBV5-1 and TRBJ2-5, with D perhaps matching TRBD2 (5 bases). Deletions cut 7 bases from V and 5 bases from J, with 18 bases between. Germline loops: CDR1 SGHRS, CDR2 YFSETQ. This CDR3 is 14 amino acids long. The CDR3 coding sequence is TGCGCCAGCGGGCAGGCCCTGGGAGTGGAGACCCAGTACTTC. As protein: CASGQALGVETQYF.

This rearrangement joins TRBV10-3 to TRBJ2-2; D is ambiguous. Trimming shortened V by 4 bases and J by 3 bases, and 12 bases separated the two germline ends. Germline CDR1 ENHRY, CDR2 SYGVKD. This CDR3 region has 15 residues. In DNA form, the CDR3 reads TGTGCCATCAGTGGTGGTGACGGAGACACCGGGGAGCTGTTTTTT. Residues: CAISGGDGDTGELFF.

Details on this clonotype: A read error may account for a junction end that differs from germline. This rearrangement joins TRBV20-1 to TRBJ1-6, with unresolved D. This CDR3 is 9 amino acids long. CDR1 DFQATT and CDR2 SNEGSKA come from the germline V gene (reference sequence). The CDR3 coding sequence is TGCAGTGCTAGAGAGACCATCTACTTT. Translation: CSARETIYF.

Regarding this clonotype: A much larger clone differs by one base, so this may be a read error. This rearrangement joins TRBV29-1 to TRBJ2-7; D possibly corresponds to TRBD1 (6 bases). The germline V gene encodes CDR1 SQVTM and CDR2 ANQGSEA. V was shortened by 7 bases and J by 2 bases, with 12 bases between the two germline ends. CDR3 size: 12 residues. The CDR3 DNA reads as TGCAGCGCTGTTCAGGGGACCTACGAGCAGTACTTC. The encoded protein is CSAVQGTYEQYF.

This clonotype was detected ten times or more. The CDR3 here is CASSEIAAWGHTEAFF. The CDR3 coding sequence is TGTGCCAGCAGTGAAATAGCGGCGTGGGGCCACACTGAAGCTTTCTTT. The chain joins TRBV25-1 to TRBJ1-1; the D gene is possibly TRBD1 (5 bases). The CDR3 totals 16 residues. V lost 2 bases and J lost 3, with 16 bases in between. The germline gives CDR1 MGHDK, CDR2 SYGVNS.

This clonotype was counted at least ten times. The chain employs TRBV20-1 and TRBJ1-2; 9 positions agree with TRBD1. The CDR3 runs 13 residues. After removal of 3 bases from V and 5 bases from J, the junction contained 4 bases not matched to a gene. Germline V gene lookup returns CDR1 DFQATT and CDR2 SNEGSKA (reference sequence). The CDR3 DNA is TGCAGTGCTAGTGACGGGACAGGGTATGGCTACACCTTC. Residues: CSASDGTGYGYTF.

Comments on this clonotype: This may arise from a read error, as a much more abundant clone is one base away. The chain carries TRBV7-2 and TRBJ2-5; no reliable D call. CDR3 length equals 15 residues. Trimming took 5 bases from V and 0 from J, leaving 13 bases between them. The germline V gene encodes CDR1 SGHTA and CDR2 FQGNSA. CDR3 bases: TGTACCAGCAGCATCCAGACAAGATACCAAGAGACCCAGTACTTC. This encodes CTSSIQTRYQETQYF.

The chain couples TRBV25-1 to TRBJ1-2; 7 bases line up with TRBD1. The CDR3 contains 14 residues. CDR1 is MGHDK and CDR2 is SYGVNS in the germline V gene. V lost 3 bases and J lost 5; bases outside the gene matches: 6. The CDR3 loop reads CASSEGTARYGYTF. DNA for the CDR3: TGTGCCAGCAGTGAGGGGACAGCCAGGTATGGCTACACCTTC.

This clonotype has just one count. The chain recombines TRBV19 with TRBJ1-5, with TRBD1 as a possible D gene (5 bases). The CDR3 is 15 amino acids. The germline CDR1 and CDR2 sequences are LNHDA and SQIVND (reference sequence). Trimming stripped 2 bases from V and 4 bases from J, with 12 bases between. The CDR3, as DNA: TGTGCCAGTAGTATACAGTCCAGGGCAAATCAGCCCCAGCATTTT. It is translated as CASSIQSRANQPQHF.